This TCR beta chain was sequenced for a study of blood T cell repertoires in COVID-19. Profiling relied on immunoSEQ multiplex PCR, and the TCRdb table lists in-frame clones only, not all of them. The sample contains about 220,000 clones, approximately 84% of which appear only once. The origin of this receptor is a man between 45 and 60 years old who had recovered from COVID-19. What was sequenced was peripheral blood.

DNA for the CDR3: TGCGCCAGCAGCTTAGGACAGGCGGGAGAAGCTTTCTTT. This translates into CASSLGQAGEAFF. This chain links TRBV5-1 with TRBJ1-1, with TRBD1 matching 7 bases. The CDR3 is 13 residues long. J was trimmed by 8 bases and V by 2 bases; bases with no gene match: 6. CDR1 and CDR2 from the germline V gene are SGHRS and YFSETQ.